The next 26 T cell receptor beta chains were all read from a single sample in a study of blood T cells in healthy people across ages. Primed by a sample-barcoded 5' primer and a J-beta primer mix, a second PCR proceeded for 7 to 11 cycles. TCRdb analysed the 5' RACE reads with MiXCR anew, one entry per CDR3 protein. The sample holds around 1,500,000 distinct CDR3 sequences, around 42% seen once. The material sequenced was blood. The receptors were sampled from a woman between 18 and 29 years old in good health.

The chain employs TRBV14 and TRBJ2-7; 7 bases are a match to TRBD1. J gave up 0 bases and V 7 bases, and 6 bases lay outside the gene matches. Germline V gene data show CDR1 as SGHDN and CDR2 as FVKESK. The length of the CDR3 is 14 residues. CDR3 loop: CASKGGRGSYEQYF. CDR3 nucleotide sequence: TGTGCCAGCAAAGGGGGCAGGGGCTCCTACGAGCAGTACTTC.

V gene TRBV6-6 combines with J gene TRBJ1-5, with TRBD1 identical over 8 bases. V lost 0 bases, J lost 5 bases, and 9 bases stayed unmatched. This CDR3 comprises 17 residues. From germline, CDR1 is MNHNY and CDR2 SVGAGI (reference sequence). CDR3 nucleotide sequence: TGTGCCAGCAGTTACTCGATAAATCAGGGGGCCGATCAGCCCCAGCATTTT. Its protein product is CASSYSINQGADQPQHF.

The gene calls are TRBV3-1 and TRBJ1-5; perhaps TRBD1 as D (5 bases). Germline lookup yields CDR1 LGHDT and CDR2 YNNKEL (reference sequence). CDR3 size: 14 residues. With 1 base removed from V and 3 bases from J, the gap between germline ends came to 7 bases. CDR3 bases: TGTGCCAGCAGCCAAGGGGGCTTCAATCAGCCCCAGCATTTT. This codes for CASSQGGFNQPQHF.

In regard to this clonotype: An end of the junction differs from the germline gene, which may be a read error. J is TRBJ2-1 and V is TRBV5-1, with TRBD1 matching 11 bases. The CDR3 totals 18 residues. CDR1 is SGHRS and CDR2 is YFSETQ in the germline V gene. CDR3 protein: CASSLVLVRTGGGNERFF. The CDR3, as DNA: TGCGCCAGCAGCTTGGTACTAGTCCGGACAGGGGGCGGGAATGAGCGGTTCTTC.

This clonotype was found once. The V gene is TRBV7-3, the J gene TRBJ1-2, with D perhaps matching TRBD1 (5 bases). This CDR3 is built from 14 residues. CDR1 is SGHTA and CDR2 is FQGTGA in the germline V gene. The V end was cut by 5 bases, the J end by 2 bases, with 12 bases between. Here the CDR3 reads CASSGGGGNYGYTF. For the CDR3, the DNA is TGTGCCAGCAGCGGAGGCGGGGGGAACTATGGCTACACCTTC.

A single count supports this clonotype. The V gene is TRBV13, the J gene TRBJ1-4; possibly TRBD1 for D (6 bases). V was clipped by 4 bases and J by 5 bases, with 14 bases between them. This CDR3 spans 15 amino acids. CDR1 is PRHDT and CDR2 is FYEKMQ in the germline V gene (reference sequence). The CDR3 sequence: CASSSGRGTNEKLFF. The DNA for the CDR3 is TGTGCCAGCAGCTCCGGACGGGGGACAAATGAAAAACTGTTTTTT.

The chain's CDR3 is CASKTGTNEQFF. CDR3 nucleotide sequence: TGTGCCAGCAAGACAGGGACCAATGAGCAGTTCTTC. The rearrangement joins TRBV28 to TRBJ2-1, with 7 bases identical to TRBD1. J gave up 6 bases and V 7 bases, and 3 bases lay outside the gene matches. The CDR3 is 12 residues long. The germline gives CDR1 MDHEN, CDR2 SYDVKM.

Of note for this clonotype: With a much larger clone just one base away, this may be a read error. The rearrangement joins TRBV2 to TRBJ1-5, with 10 bases matching TRBD1. The CDR3 consists of 13 residues. J gave up 6 bases and V 8 bases, and 4 bases lay outside the gene matches. The V gene's germline CDR1 is SNHLY and CDR2 FYNNEI. The DNA for the CDR3 is TGTGCCAGCCGGGGACAGGGGACTCAGCCCCAGCATTTT. Translating it yields CASRGQGTQPQHF.

The genes are TRBV28 and TRBJ2-4, with 12 bases fitting TRBD2. The DNA end is a closer match to TRBJ2-7, so the J assignment may be wrong. Germline V gene lookup returns CDR1 MDHEN and CDR2 SYDVKM. This CDR3 contains 17 residues. In DNA, the CDR3 is TGTGCCAGCAGCCCAAATGGGGCTAGCGGGGGGGCCTACGAGCAGTACTTC. It encodes CASSPNGASGGAYEQYF.

The V call is TRBV7-9, the J call TRBJ2-3; D ambiguous. This CDR3 contains 14 residues. From germline, CDR1 is SEHNR and CDR2 FQNEAQ (reference sequence). Trimming cost V 1 base and J 6 bases, with 11 bases left between them. DNA of the CDR3: TGTGCCAGCAGCTTAGAAATTGAGTCCGATACGCAGTATTTT. It translates to CASSLEIESDTQYF.

The chain combines TRBV7-6 with TRBJ2-7; D is unclear. Trimming pared 5 bases from V and 10 bases from J, leaving 15 bases between. The CDR3 runs 12 residues. CDR1 is SGHVS, CDR2 FNYEAQ, per germline. CDR3 in amino acids: CASSTATAQQYF. The DNA for the CDR3 is TGTGCCAGCAGCACGGCCACGGCTCAACAGTACTTC.

This clonotype was counted a few times. The chain carries TRBV29-1 and TRBJ1-1, with 7 bases lining up with TRBD1. The germline gives CDR1 SQVTM, CDR2 ANQGSEA. The ends lost 3 bases at V and 3 bases at J; junction bases unmatched: 13. The CDR3 totals 16 residues. The CDR3 coding sequence is TGCAGCGTTGAGTCCCCTTGGACAGGAGCAGACACTGAAGCTTTCTTT. It yields the protein CSVESPWTGADTEAFF.

This clonotype was detected only a few times. This rearrangement joins TRBV28 to TRBJ1-6, with D possibly TRBD1 on 5 matching bases. V was shortened by 5 bases and J by 3 bases, with 11 bases between the two germline ends. The CDR3 is made up of 15 amino acids. Per germline, CDR1 MDHEN and CDR2 SYDVKM. The chain's CDR3 is CASSTDRYYNSPLHF. Written as DNA, the CDR3 is TGTGCCAGCAGTACAGACAGATACTATAATTCACCCCTCCACTTT.

This chain links TRBV25-1 with TRBJ2-2, with D possibly being TRBD2 (5 bases). V was shortened by 1 base and J by 5 bases, with 11 bases between the two germline ends. Germline CDR1 is MGHDK and CDR2 is SYGVNS. The CDR3 length is 15 residues. CDR3 protein: CASSESRELTGELFF. Written as DNA, the CDR3 is TGTGCCAGCAGTGAATCTAGGGAGTTAACCGGGGAGCTGTTTTTT.

The chain recombines TRBV18 with TRBJ2-2, with no clear D. The CDR3 loop spans 13 amino acids. Germline V lookup: CDR1 KGHSH, CDR2 LQKENI. Trimming cost V 1 base and J 6 bases, with 6 bases left between them. The CDR3 sequence is CASSPQVAGELFF. DNA of the CDR3: TGTGCCAGCTCACCACAGGTGGCCGGGGAGCTGTTTTTT.

This clonotype was seen more than once but under ten times. The rearrangement uses TRBV6-5 and TRBJ2-1, with D possibly TRBD2 on 6 matching bases. The CDR3 totals 15 residues. Germline lookup yields CDR1 MNHEY and CDR2 SVGAGI. V was trimmed by 2 bases and J by 7 bases, leaving 15 bases between them. In nucleotides, the CDR3 is TGTGCCAGCAGTTACACAGAAGGTCGGGGGAATGAGCAGTTCTTC. Translating gives CASSYTEGRGNEQFF.

This clonotype has just a few counts. The chain carries TRBV5-1 and TRBJ1-2, with TRBD1 identical over 8 bases. The CDR3 length is 13 residues. V dropped 4 bases and J dropped 5; count of bases not matched to a gene: 4. The germline V gene encodes CDR1 SGHRS and CDR2 YFSETQ. The CDR3 nucleotides read TGCGCCAGCAGCATTGACAGGGGTTATGGCTACACCTTC. Amino acids: CASSIDRGYGYTF.

This chain connects TRBV5-1 to TRBJ2-1; D gene ambiguous. The CDR3 totals 13 residues. Germline CDR1 SGHRS, CDR2 YFSETQ. Deletions cut 4 bases from V and 4 bases from J, with 9 bases between. Here the CDR3 reads CASSRAPYNEQFF. The CDR3 bases are TGCGCCAGCAGCCGAGCCCCGTACAATGAGCAGTTCTTC.

This clonotype has only a few counts. The gene calls are TRBV25-1 and TRBJ2-5; no firm D call. Per the germline V gene, CDR1 is MGHDK and CDR2 is SYGVNS. Deletions cut 3 bases from V and 2 bases from J, with 10 bases between. CDR3 length: 14 residues. CDR3 protein: CASSDSSAQETQYF. DNA of the CDR3: TGTGCCAGCAGTGACTCCAGCGCGCAAGAGACCCAGTACTTC. The entire variable domain, with the rest obtained from reference TRBV25-1 and TRBJ2-5, is as follows: EADIYQTPRYLVIGTGKKITLECSQTMGHDKMYWYQQDPGMELHLIHYSYGVNSTEKGDLSSESTVSRIRTEHFPLTLESARPSHTSQYLCASSDSSAQETQYFGPGTRLLVL.

This clonotype was seen only a few times. CDR3 in amino acids: CAGRGTNTEAFF. The DNA for the CDR3 is TGTGCGGGCAGGGGGACGAACACTGAAGCTTTCTTT. The V gene is TRBV2, the J gene TRBJ1-1; 7 nucleotides align to TRBD1. The germline V gene has CDR1 SNHLY and CDR2 FYNNEI. The CDR3 covers 12 residues.

The chain combines TRBV11-2 with TRBJ2-3; 9 bases align to TRBD1. The CDR3 sequence is 18 residues long. Trimming removed 5 bases from V and 0 bases from J; junction bases left unmatched: 12. Germline V gene data show CDR1 as SGHAT and CDR2 as FQNNGV. This CDR3 is CASSPPGTGPPSTDTQYF. CDR3 nucleotide sequence: TGTGCCAGCAGCCCGCCAGGGACAGGGCCCCCTAGCACAGATACGCAGTATTTT.

This clonotype has more than one count but fewer than ten. The rearrangement uses TRBV6-2 or TRBV6-3 and TRBJ2-7; D ambiguous. V shed 8 bases and J shed 2 bases, with 10 bases lying between them. The CDR3 covers 12 residues. Germline assignment: CDR1 MNHEY and CDR2 SVGEGT. CDR3 sequence (DNA): TGTGCCAGCCGACTCGCCCCCTACGAGCAGTACTTC. Translated, it gives CASRLAPYEQYF.

This clonotype was seen only a few times. This chain uses TRBV6-5 with TRBJ2-4; TRBD2 agrees at 10 bases. J gave up 6 bases and V 4 bases, and 6 bases lay outside the gene matches. The CDR3 contains 15 residues. The V gene's germline CDR1 is MNHEY and CDR2 SVGAGI. CDR3 residues: CASSSSPSGRNIQYF. In DNA form, the CDR3 reads TGTGCCAGCAGTTCAAGTCCTAGCGGGAGAAACATTCAGTACTTC.

This clonotype was observed a handful of times. The gene calls are TRBV24-1 and TRBJ2-3; perhaps TRBD1 as D (7 bases). The CDR3 contains 13 residues. Germline CDR1 KGHDR, CDR2 SFDVKD. V shed 9 bases and J shed 3 bases, with 12 bases lying between them. The CDR3 nucleotides are TGTGCCACCGGAGGGGACAGTACAGATACGCAGTATTTT. This gives the protein CATGGDSTDTQYF.

This clonotype was found a few times. The genes are TRBV29-1 and TRBJ2-3, with a weak D call TRBD1 (5 bases). Per germline, CDR1 SQVTM and CDR2 ANQGSEA. The CDR3 consists of 18 residues. Trimming took 4 bases from V and 0 from J, leaving 23 bases between them. For the CDR3, the DNA is TGCAGCGTTGTGGGGTATTGGGCAGGGAACACTAGCACAGATACGCAGTATTTT. Amino acid sequence: CSVVGYWAGNTSTDTQYF.

The chain's CDR3 is CASSPSGTKETQYF. Here the CDR3 DNA reads TGTGCCAGCAGTCCCTCCGGGACGAAAGAGACCCAGTACTTC. The chain has TRBV12-3 or TRBV12-4 and TRBJ2-5; D is tentatively TRBD1 or TRBD2 (5 bases each). V dropped 5 bases and J dropped 3 bases, with 13 bases sitting between them. CDR3 length: 14 residues.